This T cell receptor (beta chain) was captured in a study of control samples from healthy donors and cancer patients. Measured with immunoSEQ multiplex PCR; TCRdb has only the in-frame clones, and not every one. The sample consists of nearly 55,000 clones, around 95% of them appearing once. CDR3 length equals 13 residues. From germline, CDR1 is MGHRA and CDR2 YSYEKL. V lost 6 bases to trimming and J lost 1 base, with 7 bases between them. Sequenced input: blood. The chain recombines TRBV4-1 with TRBJ2-1, with D uncertain. The source of this sequence is a woman aged 30 to 39 in good health. This chain's CDR3 is CASRPESYNEQFF. DNA of the CDR3: TGCGCCAGCAGACCAGAGTCCTACAATGAGCAGTTCTTC.